Listed here are 15 T cell receptor beta chains from one sample, sequenced in a study of blood T cell repertoires in COVID-19. Here immunoSEQ multiplex PCR was the method, and the copy in TCRdb shows in-frame clones only, minus some. This sample has around 370,000 clones, with around 91% found just once. The source material was peripheral blood. These receptors were obtained from a young man with active or convalescent COVID-19.

Written as DNA, the CDR3 is TGTGCCAGCAGGGGGCGAGGCACCGGGGAGCTGTTTTTT. This codes for CASRGRGTGELFF. The chain combines TRBV9 with TRBJ2-2, with D perhaps matching TRBD1 (5 bases). CDR1 is SGDLS and CDR2 is YYNGEE in the germline V gene. V was trimmed by 5 bases and J by 4 bases, leaving 9 bases between them. This CDR3 region has 13 residues.

The rearrangement joins TRBV4-2 to TRBJ1-2, with D possibly TRBD1 on 5 matching bases. The V and J ends lost 0 bases and 7 bases respectively, with 15 bases between them. This CDR3 contains 15 residues. Germline CDR1 reads LGHNA; CDR2 reads YNFKEQ. The CDR3 protein is CASSQDYGGSGGYTF. The CDR3 bases are TGTGCCAGCAGCCAAGATTACGGGGGAAGCGGTGGCTACACCTTC.

V is TRBV13 and J is TRBJ1-2; 7 bases match TRBD1. The germline V gene has CDR1 PRHDT and CDR2 FYEKMQ (reference sequence). The V gene end was trimmed by 6 bases and the J gene end by 2 bases; junction bases not matched to a gene: 9. This CDR3 has 15 residues. The CDR3 DNA is TGTGCCAGCAGATACGTTGGAGGGGGCAACTATGGCTACACCTTC. Protein product: CASRYVGGGNYGYTF.

This chain connects TRBV6-5 to TRBJ1-2; 7 positions agree with TRBD1. This CDR3 comprises 15 residues. V gave up 5 bases and J gave up 7 bases; unmatched junction bases: 13. Germline loops: CDR1 MNHEY, CDR2 SVGAGI. The CDR3 sequence: CASSIHEQGSGGYTF. As DNA, the CDR3 is TGTGCCAGCAGTATCCACGAACAGGGGTCGGGTGGCTACACCTTC.

The gene calls are TRBV7-2 and TRBJ2-2, with 9 bases identical to TRBD1. The junction had 12 bases not matched to a gene; V was cut back by 5 bases and J by 8 bases. This CDR3 has 16 residues. Germline-derived CDR1 and CDR2 are SGHTA and FQGNSA. This CDR3 is CASSHQGDRESGELFF. For the CDR3, the DNA is TGTGCCAGCAGCCACCAGGGGGACAGGGAGTCAGGGGAGCTGTTTTTT.

This clone was picked up one time. The chain employs TRBV4-1 and TRBJ1-3; D is unclear. CDR1 is MGHRA, CDR2 YSYEKL, per germline. This CDR3 comprises 17 residues. V dropped 4 bases and J dropped 0 bases, with 16 bases sitting between them. The CDR3 DNA reads as TGCGCCAGCAGCCTGAGTGGGTTCGGGTTCTCTGGAAACACCATATATTTT. Residues: CASSLSGFGFSGNTIYF.

The rearrangement joins TRBV18 to TRBJ1-2, with D possibly TRBD1 on 5 matching bases. Trimming took off 4 bases at V and 3 bases at J, with 15 bases between the two ends. Germline V lookup: CDR1 KGHSH, CDR2 LQKENI. The CDR3 spans 15 residues. In DNA, the CDR3 is TGTGCCAGCTCACTTTCGACAGACAGATACTATGGCTACACCTTC. Protein sequence: CASSLSTDRYYGYTF.

The chain employs TRBV27 and TRBJ1-5; TRBD1 matches at 8 bases. V lost 0 bases and J lost 9; bases outside the gene matches: 7. This CDR3 spans 15 amino acids. Germline V gene lookup returns CDR1 MNHEY and CDR2 SMNVEV (reference sequence). CDR3 residues: CASSLSPTGAAPQHF. The CDR3 nucleotides read TGTGCCAGCAGTTTATCCCCGACAGGGGCCGCGCCCCAGCATTTT.

In DNA form, the CDR3 reads TGTGCCAGCAGTCTCGCCGGGGGGGAGCAAGAGACCCAGTACTTC. Protein sequence: CASSLAGGEQETQYF. The chain carries TRBV25-1 and TRBJ2-5; 8 nucleotides agree with TRBD2. This CDR3 comprises 15 residues. V gave up 5 bases and J gave up 2 bases; unmatched junction bases: 7. Germline V gene data show CDR1 as MGHDK and CDR2 as SYGVNS.

This chain joins TRBV7-2 and TRBJ2-3; TRBD2 agrees at 12 bases. V lost 3 bases, J lost 1 base, and 2 bases stayed unmatched. The CDR3 covers 16 residues. Germline lookup yields CDR1 SGHTA and CDR2 FQGNSA. CDR3 DNA sequence: TGTGCCAGCAGCTTGACTAGCGGGGGCCGCACAGATACGCAGTATTTT. It is translated as CASSLTSGGRTDTQYF.

This rearrangement joins TRBV24-1 to TRBJ1-5; the match to TRBD1 covers 7 bases. The CDR3 runs to 14 residues. The V gene's germline CDR1 is KGHDR and CDR2 SFDVKD. V was clipped by 4 bases and J by 4 bases; unmatched bases: 3. The CDR3 DNA reads TGTGCCACCAGTGACCCGACAGGGAATCAGCCCCAGCATTTT. Translation: CATSDPTGNQPQHF.

This chain joins TRBV7-8 and TRBJ2-2; D unclear. The CDR3 contains 16 residues. Germline values: CDR1 SGHVS, CDR2 FQNEAQ. With 1 base removed from V and 5 bases from J, the gap between germline ends came to 14 bases. The CDR3 DNA is TGTGCCAGCAGCTTAGTCCCCAGAAGCGTTACCGGGGAGCTGTTTTTT. Its protein is CASSLVPRSVTGELFF.

This chain connects TRBV5-1 to TRBJ2-2, with D uncertain. The CDR3 is 14 residues long. Germline CDR1 and CDR2: SGHRS and YFSETQ. Trimming cost V 6 bases and J 6 bases, with 15 bases left between them. CDR3 in DNA: TGCGCCAGCACCCCAGAGGTTGACTCCGGGGAGCTGTTTTTT. Translated: CASTPEVDSGELFF.

The rearrangement uses TRBV3-1 (or the pseudogene TRBV3-2) and TRBJ2-1; TRBD2 matches at 7 bases. The germline CDR1 and CDR2 sequences are LGHDT and YNNKEL (reference sequence). The CDR3 extends over 11 amino acids. V shed 3 bases, J shed 12 bases, and the junction held 2 bases outside the gene matches. CDR3 sequence: CASSHSGGQFF. Here the CDR3 DNA reads TGTGCCAGCAGCCACTCGGGGGGGCAGTTCTTC.

The chain has TRBV5-4 and TRBJ2-3; possibly TRBD1 for D (6 bases). This CDR3 comprises 14 residues. Germline CDR1 SGHNT, CDR2 YYREEE (reference sequence). V lost 7 bases and J lost 5, with 17 bases in between. CDR3 coding DNA: TGTGCCAGCTATAGGATGGACAGTTTAGATACGCAGTATTTT. The encoded protein is CASYRMDSLDTQYF.